This entry is about one T cell receptor (beta chain). This sample's treatment: roughly 20 received Ad26.COV2.S at low or high dose, single or two shots; about 5 received placebo; per-sample allocation not given. All samples were drawn on day 63, counting from the first vaccine or placebo injection. This specimen comes from a study of Ad26.COV2.S vaccination and SARS-CoV-2 variants. There are 17 residues in the CDR3. CDR1 is SGHNT, CDR2 YYREEE, per germline (reference sequence). Trimming at V came to 0 bases and at J to 6 bases, leaving 10 bases not matched to a gene. Sequenced by immunoSEQ multiplex PCR; TCRdb stores in-frame clones only, minus some. Of roughly 680,000 clones listed, 89% are singletons.

The material was peripheral blood, obtained in a trial of Ad26.COV2.S vaccine versus placebo. The chain couples TRBV5-4 to TRBJ2-2; 8 nucleotides align to TRBD1. The TCR was taken from a person aged 18-65 years who received the Ad26.COV2.S COVID-19 vaccine or a placebo. CDR3 nucleotide sequence: TGTGCCAGCAGCTTGGATCCGGTGACAGGGGCGGCCGGGGAGCTGTTTTTT. Its protein product is CASSLDPVTGAAGELFF.